The 9 T cell receptor beta chains given below trace back to one sample, sequenced in a study of cytomegalovirus exposure and HLA in healthy donors. Assay: immunoSEQ multiplex PCR; the TCRdb copy retains only in-frame clones and omits some. In the table there are around 240,000 clones, around 89% of which are singletons. The specimen was PBMCs. The receptors here all came from a woman aged 18-29 years in good health and CMV-seronegative.

This chain joins TRBV28 and TRBJ1-5, with TRBD1 matching over 8 bases. The ends lost 6 bases at V and 3 bases at J; junction bases unmatched: 4. The germline V gene has CDR1 MDHEN and CDR2 SYDVKM. This CDR3 is 14 amino acids long. The DNA for the CDR3 is TGTGCCAGCAGCCACAGGGGGTCCAATCAGCCCCAGCATTTT. This translates into CASSHRGSNQPQHF.

V and J are TRBV27 and TRBJ1-2; a possible D gene is TRBD1 (5 bases). Between the trimmed V and J ends, which lost 5 bases and 4 bases, there was a span of 14 bases. CDR3 length equals 14 residues. The germline V gene encodes CDR1 MNHEY and CDR2 SMNVEV (reference sequence). CDR3 nucleotide sequence: TGTGCCAGCAGTCCCCCCGGGGGAGGCTATGGCTACACCTTC. Protein: CASSPPGGGYGYTF.

The chain links TRBV11-2 to TRBJ1-6, with 12 bases that match TRBD1. J gave up 12 bases and V 5 bases, and 8 bases lay outside the gene matches. The CDR3 sequence is 15 residues long. Looked up from germline, CDR1 is SGHAT and CDR2 is FQNNGV. CDR3 in DNA: TGTGCCAGCAGCCGAACCGGGACAGGGGGCGAACCCCTCCACTTT. This sequence encodes CASSRTGTGGEPLHF.

The J gene is TRBJ1-1, the V gene TRBV9, with 9 bases matching TRBD1. The CDR3 covers 15 residues. Trimming cost V 0 bases and J 3 bases; bases outside gene matches: 3. Germline-derived CDR1 and CDR2 are SGDLS and YYNGEE. As DNA, the CDR3 is TGTGCCAGCAGCGTAGAGGGGACAGGGTACACTGAAGCTTTCTTT. Amino acids: CASSVEGTGYTEAFF.

The chain is built from TRBV14 and TRBJ1-1, with no clear D. The CDR3 consists of 14 residues. V was cut by 0 bases and J by 4 bases, with 9 bases left in between. CDR1 is SGHDN and CDR2 is FVKESK in the germline V gene. The CDR3 nucleotides read TGTGCCAGCAGCCAAGAGTACAGCTCCACTGAAGCTTTCTTT. This encodes CASSQEYSSTEAFF.

V usage is TRBV7-8 and J usage is TRBJ1-1; D not certain. CDR3 size: 15 residues. Looked up from germline, CDR1 is SGHVS and CDR2 is FQNEAQ. V was trimmed by 1 base and J by 6 bases, leaving 15 bases between them. CDR3 sequence (DNA): TGTGCCAGCAGCTTAGAAATATTATCGGTGGCTGAAGCTTTCTTT. Translating it yields CASSLEILSVAEAFF.

This clone was found once. V and J are TRBV9 and TRBJ2-2; TRBD2 agrees at 11 bases. The CDR3 runs 16 residues. Germline V lookup: CDR1 SGDLS, CDR2 YYNGEE. V shed 3 bases, J shed 3 bases, and the junction held 4 bases outside the gene matches. The DNA for the CDR3 is TGTGCCAGCAGCGGGATACTAGCGGGGGACACCGGGGAGCTGTTTTTT. Amino acid sequence: CASSGILAGDTGELFF. Together with reference TRBV9 and TRBJ2-2, the CDR3 gives the full variable domain: DSGVTQTPKHLITATGQRVTLRCSPRSGDLSVYWYQQSLDQGLQFLIQYYNGEERAKGNILERFSAQQFPDLHSELNLSSLELGDSALYFCASSGILAGDTGELFFGEGSRLTVL.

The chain combines TRBV19 with TRBJ2-2; maybe TRBD2 (5 bases). Germline assignment: CDR1 LNHDA and CDR2 SQIVND (reference sequence). This CDR3 comprises 14 residues. V lost 5 bases and J 3 bases, leaving 10 bases between the germline ends. CDR3: CASSVLRDTGELFF. The CDR3 DNA reads TGTGCCAGTAGTGTCCTGAGGGACACCGGGGAGCTGTTTTTT.

The chain links TRBV7-8 to TRBJ1-2; D uncertain. Per germline, CDR1 SGHVS and CDR2 FQNEAQ. Between the trimmed V and J ends, which lost 5 bases and 1 base, there was a span of 11 bases. There are 14 residues in the CDR3. As DNA, the CDR3 is TGTGCCAGCAGCCATACCACGGGTAACTATGGCTACACCTTC. Its protein is CASSHTTGNYGYTF.